The rows below give T cell receptor beta chains drawn from one sample of a study of blood T cell repertoires in COVID-19. Profiling relied on immunoSEQ multiplex PCR, and the TCRdb table lists in-frame clones only, not all of them. Among around 300,000 clones listed, about 90% were seen once. Input material: PBMCs or T cells enriched from blood (not recorded which). All receptors derive from a woman aged 55-70 years who had recovered from COVID-19. The CDR3 runs from the conserved cysteine through the conserved F or W. The order of the fields is CDR3 protein, CDR3 DNA, clone size, D gene, V gene, J gene. D genes are given only for firm matches. The size of a clone is reported for some rows only, either as once, few or many, or as a class for expanded clones.

CAWSVLFGGNHEKLFF	TGTGCCTGGAGTGTACTTTTCGGCGGGAACCATGAAAAACTGTTTTTT	once	.	TRBV30	TRBJ1-4
CASIGGGYQETQYF	TGTGCCAGCATCGGCGGGGGGTACCAAGAGACCCAGTACTTC	.	TRBD2	TRBV2	TRBJ2-5
CASSSKFEVHEQYF	TGCGCCAGCAGCTCGAAATTTGAGGTCCACGAGCAGTACTTC	few	.	TRBV5-1	TRBJ2-7
CASEREQEVNEQFF	TGTGCCAGCGAGAGGGAGCAGGAAGTAAATGAGCAGTTCTTC	.	.	TRBV28	TRBJ2-1
CASSPGYEQYF	TGTGCCAGCAGCCCAGGGTACGAGCAGTACTTC	.	.	TRBV27	TRBJ2-7
CAARQGMSLLNTEAFF	TGTGCCGCCAGACAGGGAATGTCCCTACTGAACACTGAAGCTTTCTTT	.	TRBD1	TRBV10-3	TRBJ1-1
CASSPLAGVGTGELFF	TGCGCCAGCAGCCCACTAGCGGGAGTGGGCACCGGGGAGCTGTTTTTT	.	TRBD2	TRBV5-1	TRBJ2-2
CASSSRLGQTNTEAFF	TGCGCCAGCAGCTCCCGCCTGGGACAGACGAACACTGAAGCTTTCTTT	.	TRBD1	TRBV5-1	TRBJ1-1
CASSPGDRLEQYF	TGTGCCAGCTCACCGGGCGACAGGCTCGAGCAGTACTTC	.	.	TRBV18	TRBJ2-7
CASRPGLAPYEQYF	TGTGCCAGCAGACCGGGACTAGCGCCCTACGAGCAGTACTTC	.	TRBD2	TRBV27	TRBJ2-7
CASSPRQATNEKLFF	TGTGCCAGCTCACCAAGGCAGGCAACTAATGAAAAACTGTTTTTT	.	.	TRBV18	TRBJ1-4
CASSLQGGTYGYTF	TGTGCCAGCAGCCTGCAAGGCGGGACCTATGGCTACACCTTC	.	.	TRBV3-1/TRBV3-2	TRBJ1-2
CSASFLVVRDAFF	TGCAGTGCTAGTTTTCTTGTGGTCAGGGATGCTTTCTTT	.	.	TRBV20-1	TRBJ1-1
CASQTYFSGFGTGELFF	TGTGCCAGCCAAACTTACTTCTCGGGTTTCGGCACCGGGGAGCTGTTTTTT	.	.	TRBV18	TRBJ2-2
CASSSQGDTEAFF	TGTGCCAGCAGTTCACAGGGGGACACTGAAGCTTTCTTT	.	TRBD1	TRBV11-2	TRBJ1-1
CSVEDPGQPQHF	TGCAGCGTTGAAGATCCAGGTCAGCCCCAGCATTTT	.	.	TRBV29-1	TRBJ1-5
CASSELGGINTIYF	TGTGCCAGCAGTGAATTAGGAGGGATAAACACCATATATTTT	.	.	TRBV6-1	TRBJ1-3
CASSAGGTATPNYGYTF	TGTGCCAGCAGCGCCGGCGGGACCGCGACCCCTAACTATGGCTACACCTTC	.	.	TRBV7-8	TRBJ1-2
CASSEATSLYEKLFF	TGTGCCAGCAGTGAAGCGACAAGCCTCTATGAAAAACTGTTTTTT	once	.	TRBV2	TRBJ1-4
CASRGLGRGETQYF	TGTGCCAGCAGGGGACTAGGCAGGGGGGAGACGCAGTATTTT	.	.	TRBV6-5	TRBJ2-3
CASSPYSRGNIQYF	TGCGCCAGCAGCCCCTATAGCCGGGGGAACATTCAGTACTTC	.	.	TRBV5-1	TRBJ2-4
CASSLGGGLTGELFF	TGTGCCAGCAGCTTAGGGGGAGGACTCACCGGGGAGCTGTTTTTT	.	.	TRBV7-6	TRBJ2-2
CASSEEGGGGSTDTQYF	TGTGCCAGCAGTGAAGAGGGCGGGGGGGGAAGCACAGATACGCAGTATTTT	.	TRBD2	TRBV2	TRBJ2-3
CASSLAPGQVLYGYTF	TGTGCCAGCAGCCTAGCGCCGGGACAGGTACTCTATGGCTACACCTTC	.	TRBD1	TRBV5-5	TRBJ1-2
CASSISRANIQYF	TGTGCCAGTAGTATATCCAGGGCGAACATTCAGTACTTC	.	.	TRBV19	TRBJ2-4
CASSLGGTSTDTQYF	TGTGCCAGCAGCCTCGGCGGGACTAGCACAGATACGCAGTATTTT	.	.	TRBV11-3	TRBJ2-3
CASSLTLGQGFSPLHF	TGCGCCAGCAGCCTTACACTGGGACAGGGATTTTCACCCCTCCACTTT	.	TRBD1	TRBV4-1	TRBJ1-6
CASSLTGYQPQHF	TGTGCCAGCAGTTTGACAGGGTATCAGCCCCAGCATTTT	.	TRBD1	TRBV28	TRBJ1-5
CASSSPGRYTEAFF	TGTGCCAGTAGTAGCCCGGGGAGGTACACTGAAGCTTTCTTT	.	.	TRBV19	TRBJ1-1
CASIGGNQPQHF	TGTGCCAGCATCGGTGGTAATCAGCCCCAGCATTTT	.	.	TRBV6-5	TRBJ1-5
CASSFSSQRDEQYF	TGTGCCAGCAGCTTTAGCTCTCAGAGGGACGAGCAGTACTTC	few	.	TRBV7-9	TRBJ2-7
CASSQHANRGQGAFF	TGTGCCAGCAGTCAGCACGCCAACAGGGGCCAGGGAGCTTTCTTT	.	TRBD1	TRBV28	TRBJ1-1
CASSLRPLGLAGVVGELFF	TGTGCCAGCAGCTTAAGGCCCCTGGGGCTAGCGGGAGTTGTCGGGGAGCTGTTTTTT	.	TRBD2	TRBV7-9	TRBJ2-2
CASSPQGLNEANEKLFF	TGCGCCAGCAGCCCCCAGGGTCTTAACGAGGCTAATGAAAAACTGTTTTTT	.	.	TRBV4-1	TRBJ1-4
CATGNEDEQYF	TGTGCCACCGGAAATGAGGACGAGCAGTACTTC	.	.	TRBV7-9	TRBJ2-7
CASSRGSNQPQHF	TGTGCCAGCAGTAGGGGAAGCAATCAGCCCCAGCATTTT	.	.	TRBV12-3/TRBV12-4	TRBJ1-5
CASSYSYSQSYNEQFF	TGTGCCAGCAGTTACTCTTACAGTCAATCCTACAATGAGCAGTTCTTC	.	.	TRBV6-5	TRBJ2-1
CASSPRDLRTELFF	TGCGCCAGCAGCCCTCGGGATCTCAGAACGGAACTGTTTTTT	.	.	TRBV5-1	TRBJ1-4
CATSGEVRGEKLFF	TGTGCCACCAGCGGTGAAGTTCGGGGTGAAAAACTGTTTTTT	.	.	TRBV15	TRBJ1-4
CASSEDGSGSVKTQYF	TGTGCCAGCAGTGAAGATGGTAGCGGGAGTGTAAAGACCCAGTACTTC	many	TRBD2	TRBV6-1	TRBJ2-5
CATQEGRTSHEQFF	TGTGCCACCCAGGAGGGACGCACCTCTCATGAGCAGTTCTTC	.	.	TRBV19	TRBJ2-1
CSASWSDFYTF	TGCAGTGCTAGTTGGAGCGACTTTTACACCTTC	.	.	TRBV20-1	TRBJ1-2
CASSLARRQGAEGYTF	TGTGCCAGCAGCTTAGCGCGTAGGCAGGGGGCGGAGGGCTACACCTTC	.	TRBD1	TRBV7-8	TRBJ1-2
CASSPGTSQETQYF	TGCGCCAGCAGCCCGGGGACTAGCCAAGAGACCCAGTACTTC	.	TRBD2	TRBV5-1	TRBJ2-5